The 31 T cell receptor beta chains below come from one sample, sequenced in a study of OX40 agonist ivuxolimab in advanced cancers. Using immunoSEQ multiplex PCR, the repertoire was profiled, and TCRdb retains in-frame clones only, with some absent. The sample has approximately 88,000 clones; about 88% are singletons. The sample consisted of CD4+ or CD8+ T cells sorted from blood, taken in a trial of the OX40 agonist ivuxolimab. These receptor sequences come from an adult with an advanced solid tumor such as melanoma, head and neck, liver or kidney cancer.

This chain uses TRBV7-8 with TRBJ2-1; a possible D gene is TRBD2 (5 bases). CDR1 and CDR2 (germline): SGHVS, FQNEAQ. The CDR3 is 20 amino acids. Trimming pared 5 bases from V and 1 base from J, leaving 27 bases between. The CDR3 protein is CASSLRRGKDGKRSYNEQFF. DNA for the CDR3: TGTGCCAGCAGCCTACGTCGCGGAAAGGACGGGAAGAGATCCTACAATGAGCAGTTCTTC.

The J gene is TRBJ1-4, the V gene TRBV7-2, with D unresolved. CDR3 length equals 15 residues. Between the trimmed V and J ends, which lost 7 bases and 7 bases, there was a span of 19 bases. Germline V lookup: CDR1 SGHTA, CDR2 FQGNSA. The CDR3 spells CASTVGGHGREKLFF. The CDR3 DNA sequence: TGTGCCAGCACGGTTGGAGGGCACGGTCGTGAAAAACTGTTTTTT.

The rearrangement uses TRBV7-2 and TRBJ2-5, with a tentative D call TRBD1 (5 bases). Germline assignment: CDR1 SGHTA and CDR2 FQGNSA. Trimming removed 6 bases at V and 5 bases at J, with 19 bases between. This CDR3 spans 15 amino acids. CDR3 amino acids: CASSRIFGAGETQYF. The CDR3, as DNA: TGTGCCAGCAGTAGGATTTTTGGGGCCGGGGAGACCCAGTACTTC.

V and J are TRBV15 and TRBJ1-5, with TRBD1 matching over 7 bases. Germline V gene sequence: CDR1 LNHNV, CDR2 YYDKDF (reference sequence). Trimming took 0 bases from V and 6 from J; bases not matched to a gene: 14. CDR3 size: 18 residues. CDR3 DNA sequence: TGTGCCACCAGCAGAGAGGGAACAGGGGCAGCCGGAGGTCAGCCCCAGCATTTT. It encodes CATSREGTGAAGGQPQHF.

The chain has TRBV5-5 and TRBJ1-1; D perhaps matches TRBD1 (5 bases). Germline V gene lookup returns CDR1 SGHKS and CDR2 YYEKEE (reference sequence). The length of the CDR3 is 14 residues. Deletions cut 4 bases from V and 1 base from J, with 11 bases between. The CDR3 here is CASSRGDKNTEAFF. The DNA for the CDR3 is TGTGCCAGCAGCCGGGGGGATAAGAACACTGAAGCTTTCTTT.

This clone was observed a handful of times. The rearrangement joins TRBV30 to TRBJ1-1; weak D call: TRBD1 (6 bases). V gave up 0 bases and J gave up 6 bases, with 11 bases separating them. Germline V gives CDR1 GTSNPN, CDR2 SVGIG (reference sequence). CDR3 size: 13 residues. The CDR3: CAWSVRGGAEAFF. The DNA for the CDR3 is TGTGCCTGGAGTGTGCGAGGGGGTGCTGAAGCTTTCTTT.

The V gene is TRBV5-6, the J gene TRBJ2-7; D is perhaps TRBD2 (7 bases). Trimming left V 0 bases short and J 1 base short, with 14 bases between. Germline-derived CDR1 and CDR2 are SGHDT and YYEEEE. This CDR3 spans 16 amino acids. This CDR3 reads CASSLARGAGSYEQYF. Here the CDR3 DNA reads TGTGCCAGCAGCTTGGCCCGGGGGGCAGGGTCCTACGAGCAGTACTTC.

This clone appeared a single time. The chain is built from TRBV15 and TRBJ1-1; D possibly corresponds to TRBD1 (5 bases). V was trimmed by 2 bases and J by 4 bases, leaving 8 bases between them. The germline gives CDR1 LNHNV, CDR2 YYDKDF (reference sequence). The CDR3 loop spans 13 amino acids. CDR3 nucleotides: TGTGCCACCAGCAGACAGGGTGCCACTGAAGCTTTCTTT. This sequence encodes CATSRQGATEAFF.

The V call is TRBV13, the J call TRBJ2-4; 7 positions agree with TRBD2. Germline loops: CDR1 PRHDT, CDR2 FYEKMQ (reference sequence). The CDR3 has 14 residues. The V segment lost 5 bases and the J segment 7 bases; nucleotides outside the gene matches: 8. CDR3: CASSRLASGNIQYF. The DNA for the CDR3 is TGTGCCAGCAGCCGACTAGCCTCAGGGAACATTCAGTACTTC.

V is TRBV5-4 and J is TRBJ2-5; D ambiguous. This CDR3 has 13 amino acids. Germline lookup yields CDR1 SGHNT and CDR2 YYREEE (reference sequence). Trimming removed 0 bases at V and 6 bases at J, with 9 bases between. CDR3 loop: CASSLEGLQTQYF. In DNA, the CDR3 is TGTGCCAGCAGCTTGGAAGGGCTTCAGACCCAGTACTTC.

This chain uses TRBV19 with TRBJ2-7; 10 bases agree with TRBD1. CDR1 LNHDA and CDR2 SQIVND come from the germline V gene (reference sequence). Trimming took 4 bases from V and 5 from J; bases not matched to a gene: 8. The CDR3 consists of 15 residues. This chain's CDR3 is CASSTGQGMVHEQYF. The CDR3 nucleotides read TGTGCCAGTAGTACGGGACAGGGGATGGTCCACGAGCAGTACTTC. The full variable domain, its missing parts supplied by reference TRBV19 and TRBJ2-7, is DGGITQSPKYLFRKEGQNVTLSCEQNLNHDAMYWYRQDPGQGLRLIYYSQIVNDFQKGDIAEGYSVSREKKESFPLTVTSAQKNPTAFYLCASSTGQGMVHEQYFGPGTRLTVT.

The CDR3 loop is CASETGNYGYTF. The CDR3, as DNA: TGTGCCAGCGAGACAGGAAACTATGGCTACACCTTC. The gene calls are TRBV25-1 and TRBJ1-2, with a weak D call TRBD1 (6 bases). CDR3 length: 12 amino acids. V lost 8 bases and J lost 2, with 9 bases in between. Germline assignment: CDR1 MGHDK and CDR2 SYGVNS.

The CDR3 protein is CASNPARDRQNTEAFF. The DNA of the CDR3 is TGTGCCAGCAACCCTGCCCGGGACAGACAGAACACTGAAGCTTTCTTT. This sequence joins TRBV27 and TRBJ1-1; 7 positions agree with TRBD1. The CDR3 spans 16 residues. Germline V gene data show CDR1 as MNHEY and CDR2 as SMNVEV (reference sequence). Trimming cost V 7 bases and J 1 base; bases outside gene matches: 12.

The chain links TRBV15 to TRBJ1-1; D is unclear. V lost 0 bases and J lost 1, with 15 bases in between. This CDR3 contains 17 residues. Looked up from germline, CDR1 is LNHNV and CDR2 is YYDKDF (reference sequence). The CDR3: CATSRDGVSGKNTEAFF. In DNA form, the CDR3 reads TGTGCCACCAGCAGAGATGGGGTCTCGGGCAAGAACACTGAAGCTTTCTTT.

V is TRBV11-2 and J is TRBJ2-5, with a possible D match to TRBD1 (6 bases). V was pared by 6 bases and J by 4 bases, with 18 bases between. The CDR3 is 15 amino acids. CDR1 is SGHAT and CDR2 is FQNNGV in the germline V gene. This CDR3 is CASRLLSGERETQYF. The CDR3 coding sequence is TGTGCCAGCAGATTACTCTCAGGGGAAAGAGAGACCCAGTACTTC.

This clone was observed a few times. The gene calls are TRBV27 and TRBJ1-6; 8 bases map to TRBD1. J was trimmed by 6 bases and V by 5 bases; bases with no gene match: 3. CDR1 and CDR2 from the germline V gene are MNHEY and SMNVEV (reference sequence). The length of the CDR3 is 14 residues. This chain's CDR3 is CASSLGQVNSPLHF. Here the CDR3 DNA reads TGTGCCAGCAGTCTGGGACAGGTTAATTCACCCCTCCACTTT.

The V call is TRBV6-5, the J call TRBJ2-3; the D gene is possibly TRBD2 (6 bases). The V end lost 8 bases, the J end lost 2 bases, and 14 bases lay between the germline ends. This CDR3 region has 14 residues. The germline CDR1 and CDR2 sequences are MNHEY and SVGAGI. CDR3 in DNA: TGTGCCAGCCAGATTCGGGACTCCACAGATACGCAGTATTTT. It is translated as CASQIRDSTDTQYF.

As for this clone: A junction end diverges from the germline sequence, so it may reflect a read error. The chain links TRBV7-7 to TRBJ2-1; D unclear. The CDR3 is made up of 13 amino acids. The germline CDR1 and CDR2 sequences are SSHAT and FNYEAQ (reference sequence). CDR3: CASSLDASYEQFF. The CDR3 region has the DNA TGTGCTAGCAGCTTAGACGCCTCTTATGAGCAGTTCTTC.

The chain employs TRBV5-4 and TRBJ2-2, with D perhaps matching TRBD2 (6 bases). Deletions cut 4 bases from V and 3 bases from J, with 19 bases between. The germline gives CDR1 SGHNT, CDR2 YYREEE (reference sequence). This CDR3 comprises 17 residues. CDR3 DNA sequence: TGTGCCAGCAGCCCTGCGGGGACCGGAAGATACACCGGGGAGCTGTTTTTT. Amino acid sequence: CASSPAGTGRYTGELFF.

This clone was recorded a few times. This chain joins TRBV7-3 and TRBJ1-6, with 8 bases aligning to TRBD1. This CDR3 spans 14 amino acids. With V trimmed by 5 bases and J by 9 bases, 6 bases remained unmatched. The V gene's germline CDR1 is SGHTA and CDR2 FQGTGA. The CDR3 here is CASSPTGDSSPLHF. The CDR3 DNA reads TGTGCCAGCAGCCCGACAGGGGATTCTTCACCCCTCCACTTT.

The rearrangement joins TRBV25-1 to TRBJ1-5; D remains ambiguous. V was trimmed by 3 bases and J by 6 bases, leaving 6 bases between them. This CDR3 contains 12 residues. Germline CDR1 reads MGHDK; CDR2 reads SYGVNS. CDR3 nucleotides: TGTGCCAGCAGTGATGGGTTTCAGCCCCAGCATTTT. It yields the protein CASSDGFQPQHF.

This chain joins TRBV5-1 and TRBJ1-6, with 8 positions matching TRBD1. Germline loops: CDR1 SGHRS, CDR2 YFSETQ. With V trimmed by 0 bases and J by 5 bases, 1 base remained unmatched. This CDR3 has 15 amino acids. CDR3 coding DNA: TGCGCCAGCAGCTTGGGGACAGGGAATAATTCACCCCTCCACTTT. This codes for CASSLGTGNNSPLHF.

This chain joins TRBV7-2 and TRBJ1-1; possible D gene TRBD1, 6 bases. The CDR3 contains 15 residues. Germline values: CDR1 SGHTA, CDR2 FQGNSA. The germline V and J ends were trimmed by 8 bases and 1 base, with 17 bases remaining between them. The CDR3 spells CASSPGGGGNTEAFF. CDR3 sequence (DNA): TGTGCCAGCTCCCCTGGGGGCGGGGGGAACACTGAAGCTTTCTTT.

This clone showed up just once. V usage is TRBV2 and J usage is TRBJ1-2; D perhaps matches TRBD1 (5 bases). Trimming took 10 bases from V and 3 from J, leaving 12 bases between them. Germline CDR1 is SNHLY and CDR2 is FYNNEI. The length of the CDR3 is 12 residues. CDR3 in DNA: TGTGCCACCCCCGGGACTGACTATGGCTACACCTTC. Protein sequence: CATPGTDYGYTF.

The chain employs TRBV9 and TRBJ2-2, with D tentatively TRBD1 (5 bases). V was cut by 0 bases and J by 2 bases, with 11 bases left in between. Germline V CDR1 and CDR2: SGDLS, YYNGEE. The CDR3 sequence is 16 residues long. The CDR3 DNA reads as TGTGCCAGCAGCGTAGCAAGGGGCTTAAACACCGGGGAGCTGTTTTTT. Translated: CASSVARGLNTGELFF. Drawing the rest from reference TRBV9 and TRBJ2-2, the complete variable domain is DSGVTQTPKHLITATGQRVTLRCSPRSGDLSVYWYQQSLDQGLQFLIQYYNGEERAKGNILERFSAQQFPDLHSELNLSSLELGDSALYFCASSVARGLNTGELFFGEGSRLTVL.

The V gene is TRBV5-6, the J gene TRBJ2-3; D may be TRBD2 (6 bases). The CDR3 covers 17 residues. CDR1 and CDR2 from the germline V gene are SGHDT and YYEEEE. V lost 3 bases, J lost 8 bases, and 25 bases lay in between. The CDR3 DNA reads TGTGCCAGCAGCTCCACCACTGGCGGGGAGATCTCCCTTACGCAGTATTTT. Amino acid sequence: CASSSTTGGEISLTQYF.

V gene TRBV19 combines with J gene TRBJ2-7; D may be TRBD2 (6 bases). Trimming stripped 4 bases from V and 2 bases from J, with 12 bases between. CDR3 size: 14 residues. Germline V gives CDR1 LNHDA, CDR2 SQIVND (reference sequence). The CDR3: CASSSETRPYEQYF. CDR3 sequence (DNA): TGTGCCAGTAGTAGTGAGACTAGACCCTACGAGCAGTACTTC.

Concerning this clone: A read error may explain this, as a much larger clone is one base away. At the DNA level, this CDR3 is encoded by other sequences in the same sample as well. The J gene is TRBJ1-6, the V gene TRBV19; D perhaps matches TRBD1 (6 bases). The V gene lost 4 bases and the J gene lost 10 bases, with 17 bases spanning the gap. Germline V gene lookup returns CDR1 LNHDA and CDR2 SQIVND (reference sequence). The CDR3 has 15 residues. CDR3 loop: CASSTSGRGGSPLHF. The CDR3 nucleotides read TGTGCCAGTAGTACCTCGGGCAGGGGAGGCTCACCCCTCCACTTT.

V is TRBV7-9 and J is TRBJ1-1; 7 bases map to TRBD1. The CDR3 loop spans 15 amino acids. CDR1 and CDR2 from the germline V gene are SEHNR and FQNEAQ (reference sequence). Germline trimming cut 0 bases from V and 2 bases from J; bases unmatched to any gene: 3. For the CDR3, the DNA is TGTGCCAGCAGCTTAGCGGGACAGCCTAACACTGAAGCTTTCTTT. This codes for CASSLAGQPNTEAFF.

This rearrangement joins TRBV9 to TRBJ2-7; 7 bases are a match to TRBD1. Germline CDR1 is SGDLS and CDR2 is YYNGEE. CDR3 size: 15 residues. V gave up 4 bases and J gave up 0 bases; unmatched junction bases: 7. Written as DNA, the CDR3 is TGTGCCAGCAGCCGGGACAGAGCAAGCTCCTACGAGCAGTACTTC. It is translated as CASSRDRASSYEQYF.

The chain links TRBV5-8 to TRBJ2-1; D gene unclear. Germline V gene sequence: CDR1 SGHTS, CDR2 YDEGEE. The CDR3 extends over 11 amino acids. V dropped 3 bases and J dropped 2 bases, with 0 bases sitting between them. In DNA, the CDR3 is TGTGCCAGCAGCTCCTACAATGAGCAGTTCTTC. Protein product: CASSSYNEQFF.